The 21 T cell receptor beta chains below all came from one sample that was sequenced in a study of T-cell reconstitution after alpha-beta-depleted transplantation in children. The TCRbeta library incorporated unique molecular identifiers. TCRdb used MiXCR to reprocess the PCR reads, holding one entry per CDR3 protein. In the table there are over 85,000 distinct CDR3 sequences, around 6.1% of which are singletons. The sample here was PBMCs, mostly from graft donor cells, taken 60 days after TCRalphabeta/CD19-depleted stem cell transplant. All receptors derive from a female patient younger than 10 who had a stem cell transplant for Fanconi anemia, so the T cells may come from the graft donor.

This clonotype was counted a few times. The rearrangement uses TRBV20-1 and TRBJ2-1; 8 nucleotides align to TRBD2. Germline-derived CDR1 and CDR2 are DFQATT and SNEGSKA (reference sequence). The CDR3 runs 19 residues. The trim removed 3 bases at V and 0 bases at J, leaving 16 bases unmatched. The CDR3 DNA sequence: TGCAGTGCTAGCGGAGTACCTCTAAAGCGGGGGAGCTCCTACAATGAGCAGTTCTTC. Residues: CSASGVPLKRGSSYNEQFF.

This clonotype has a handful of counts. The chain carries TRBV20-1 and TRBJ2-7; the D call may be TRBD1 or TRBD2 (7 bases each). The CDR3 length is 13 residues. Trimming took 6 bases from V and 3 from J, leaving 15 bases between them. Germline assignment: CDR1 DFQATT and CDR2 SNEGSKA (reference sequence). CDR3 sequence reads: CSASGTDHYEQYF. As DNA, the CDR3 is TGCAGTGCCAGCGGGACAGACCACTACGAGCAGTACTTC.

This clonotype was observed a few times. The chain carries TRBV20-1 and TRBJ2-7; 10 nucleotides align to TRBD2. Germline V gives CDR1 DFQATT, CDR2 SNEGSKA (reference sequence). Trimming cost V 4 bases and J 4 bases; bases outside gene matches: 7. This CDR3 has 14 amino acids. The CDR3 nucleotides are TGCAGTGCTAAGACTCTAGCGGGAGAATACGAGCAGTACTTC. This translates into CSAKTLAGEYEQYF.

As to this clonotype: A much larger clone differs from this one at a single base, so this may be a read error. The CDR3 DNA reads as TGTGCCAGCAGGCAGAGCTCCTATAATTCACCCCTCCACTTT. Protein sequence: CASRQSSYNSPLHF. V is TRBV6-1 and J is TRBJ1-6; D is ambiguous. The CDR3 sequence is 14 residues long. Deletions cut 6 bases from V and 0 bases from J, with 6 bases between. CDR1 and CDR2 from the germline V gene are MNHNS and SASEGT.

In this sample, this clonotype turned up many times. The chain combines TRBV7-7 with TRBJ2-2, with TRBD2 matching 10 bases. The germline gives CDR1 SSHAT, CDR2 FNYEAQ (reference sequence). J lost 7 bases, V lost 5 bases, and 4 bases had no gene match. This CDR3 has 14 residues. CDR3 amino acids: CASSATSGIGELFF. For the CDR3, the DNA is TGTGCCAGCAGCGCTACTAGCGGGATCGGGGAGCTGTTTTTT.

This clonotype was seen ten or more times. The V and J genes are TRBV28 and TRBJ2-7, with 10 bases that match TRBD2. Trimming cost V 5 bases and J 6 bases; bases outside gene matches: 7. From germline, CDR1 is MDHEN and CDR2 SYDVKM. This CDR3 has 14 amino acids. CDR3 nucleotides: TGTGCCAGCAGTCCGAGCGGGAGGGCCCGCGAGCAGTACTTC. Encoded protein: CASSPSGRAREQYF.

This clonotype came up many times. V gene TRBV4-1 combines with J gene TRBJ1-4; 9 bases match TRBD1. Germline CDR1 and CDR2: MGHRA and YSYEKL. Unmatched junction bases numbered 6, after V lost 4 bases and J lost 6 bases. This CDR3 is built from 15 residues. CDR3 nucleotides: TGCGCCAGCAGCCCCGGACAGGGGTGGGATGAAAAACTGTTTTTT. This gives the protein CASSPGQGWDEKLFF.

This clonotype was recorded many times. The CDR3 DNA reads TGCAGTGCTAGAGATCCACTAGCGGGGCTCCAAGAGACCCAGTACTTC. Protein sequence: CSARDPLAGLQETQYF. The chain recombines TRBV20-1 with TRBJ2-5, with TRBD2 identical over 10 bases. The CDR3 is made up of 16 amino acids. Germline CDR1 and CDR2: DFQATT and SNEGSKA (reference sequence). J gave up 1 base and V 0 bases, and 5 bases lay outside the gene matches.

V usage is TRBV7-6 and J usage is TRBJ2-7, with D perhaps TRBD2 (5 bases). Trimming cost V 0 bases and J 2 bases, with 11 bases left between them. Germline V gene data show CDR1 as SGHVS and CDR2 as FNYEAQ. The CDR3 has 15 amino acids. CDR3 region: CASSLAAGGTYEQYF. CDR3 sequence (DNA): TGTGCCAGCAGCTTAGCGGCAGGAGGCACCTACGAGCAGTACTTC. The entire variable domain, with the rest obtained from reference TRBV7-6 and TRBJ2-7, is as follows: GAGVSQSPRYKVTKRGQDVALRCDPISGHVSLYWYRQALGQGPEFLTYFNYEAQQDKSGLPNDRFSAERPEGSISTLTIQRTEQRDSAMYRCASSLAAGGTYEQYFGPGTRLTVT.

This clonotype was seen at least ten times. The chain links TRBV28 to TRBJ2-3; D possibly corresponds to TRBD2 (5 bases). The CDR3 has 14 amino acids. V dropped 3 bases and J dropped 1 base, with 8 bases sitting between them. The germline V gene has CDR1 MDHEN and CDR2 SYDVKM. CDR3 region: CASSFRTGTDTQYF. In DNA, the CDR3 is TGTGCCAGCAGTTTTAGGACTGGCACAGATACGCAGTATTTT.

This clonotype was found many times. The V and J genes are TRBV3-1 and TRBJ2-5; 11 nucleotides match TRBD2. Germline V lookup: CDR1 LGHDT, CDR2 YNNKEL (reference sequence). Trimming removed 1 base from V and 7 bases from J; junction bases left unmatched: 5. The CDR3 length is 15 residues. CDR3 amino acids: CASSQVTSGTVTQYF. CDR3 sequence (DNA): TGTGCCAGCAGCCAAGTGACTAGCGGGACGGTGACCCAGTACTTC.

This clonotype has a count of ten or more. CDR3 residues: CASSTQGAADTQYF. CDR3 sequence (DNA): TGTGCCAGCAGTACTCAGGGGGCAGCAGATACGCAGTATTTT. This chain uses TRBV12-3 or TRBV12-4 with TRBJ2-3; 8 nucleotides align to TRBD1. The CDR3 loop spans 14 amino acids. V lost 5 bases to trimming and J lost 4 bases; unmatched junction nucleotides: 5.

The chain combines TRBV19 with TRBJ2-6; 8 bases are a match to TRBD1. The CDR3 covers 17 residues. Germline trimming cut 4 bases from V and 2 bases from J; bases unmatched to any gene: 7. Germline CDR1 LNHDA, CDR2 SQIVND (reference sequence). The CDR3 sequence: CASSTWTGLAGANVLTF. In nucleotides, the CDR3 is TGTGCCAGTAGTACATGGACAGGGTTGGCTGGGGCCAACGTCCTGACTTTC.

The table lists this clonotype with many counts. V gene TRBV25-1 combines with J gene TRBJ2-1, with TRBD2 matching over 12 bases. Germline V gene sequence: CDR1 MGHDK, CDR2 SYGVNS. This CDR3 comprises 13 residues. Losses at the gene ends were 6 bases for V and 9 bases for J; bases not matched to a gene: 3. CDR3 sequence reads: CASRLAGGSEQFF. CDR3 DNA: TGTGCCAGCAGACTAGCGGGGGGCAGTGAGCAGTTCTTC.

Many counts were recorded for this clonotype. The chain joins TRBV11-2 to TRBJ2-2, with D tentatively TRBD1 (5 bases). Germline V lookup: CDR1 SGHAT, CDR2 FQNNGV. V was pared by 1 base and J by 4 bases, with 7 bases between. This CDR3 contains 14 residues. CDR3 in amino acids: CASSLGTLTGELFF. The CDR3 DNA follows: TGTGCCAGCAGCTTAGGGACACTCACCGGGGAGCTGTTTTTT.

In its sample, this clonotype was seen a few times. The gene calls are TRBV5-1 and TRBJ1-1; the D gene is possibly TRBD1 (5 bases). V dropped 0 bases and J dropped 2 bases, with 11 bases sitting between them. The germline CDR1 and CDR2 sequences are SGHRS and YFSETQ. The CDR3 has 15 amino acids. CDR3 DNA: TGCGCCAGCAGCTTGGCCGATCAGGGTAACACTGAAGCTTTCTTT. This encodes CASSLADQGNTEAFF.

This clonotype was counted ten times or more. This chain joins TRBV5-1 and TRBJ2-5, with D perhaps matching TRBD1 (5 bases). The germline V gene has CDR1 SGHRS and CDR2 YFSETQ. The CDR3 is 16 residues long. V lost 2 bases, J lost 4 bases, and 18 bases lay in between. In DNA, the CDR3 is TGCGCCAGCAGCTTCTACCTCAGGGATGGTAGAGAGACCCAGTACTTC. Translation gives CASSFYLRDGRETQYF. The entire variable domain, with the rest obtained from reference TRBV5-1 and TRBJ2-5, is as follows: KAGVTQTPRYLIKTRGQQVTLSCSPISGHRSVSWYQQTPGQGLQFLFEYFSETQRNKGNFPGRFSGRQFSNSRSEMNVSTLELGDSALYLCASSFYLRDGRETQYFGPGTRLLVL.

This clonotype showed up many times. CDR3 residues: CASSLSRGEQFF. CDR3 coding DNA: TGTGCCAGCAGCTTAAGTAGGGGTGAGCAGTTCTTC. This chain joins TRBV7-3 and TRBJ2-1, with D perhaps TRBD1 (5 bases). V lost 1 base and J 9 bases, leaving 7 bases between the germline ends. The germline V gene encodes CDR1 SGHTA and CDR2 FQGTGA. CDR3 length: 12 residues.

This clonotype was picked up many times. This sequence joins TRBV20-1 and TRBJ2-3; TRBD2 aligns across 10 bases. CDR3 length equals 14 residues. Germline values: CDR1 DFQATT, CDR2 SNEGSKA (reference sequence). The CDR3 DNA reads as TGCAGCGGCCTCCTAGCGGGAGTCCCAGATACGCAGTATTTT. It encodes CSGLLAGVPDTQYF.

This clonotype showed up many times. The V call is TRBV3-1, the J call TRBJ2-2; no clear D. CDR1 LGHDT and CDR2 YNNKEL come from the germline V gene (reference sequence). The CDR3 spans 12 residues. Trimming took 7 bases from V and 8 from J, leaving 11 bases between them. CDR3 sequence: CASISSRGELFF. In nucleotides, the CDR3 is TGTGCCAGCATCAGTTCACGGGGGGAGCTGTTTTTT.

To note about this clonotype: A single base separates this from a much larger clone, so it may be a read error. This chain links TRBV5-1 with TRBJ1-5, with a weak D call TRBD1 (5 bases). Germline V CDR1 and CDR2: SGHRS, YFSETQ. The CDR3 covers 14 residues. CDR3 region: CASKGGGEYQPRHF. CDR3 DNA: TGCGCCAGCAAGGGCGGGGGGGAATATCAGCCCCGGCATTTT.